The sequence of this T cell receptor (beta chain) was determined in a study of T cell responses to AZD1222 COVID-19 vaccine. Regarding the study as a whole: Mostly white British, mostly female donors; authors suggested clonal diversity may be underestimated. Targeting of unmutated variant regions was reportedly seen in nearly half of spike-specific TCRs. Only a handful of AZD1222 recipients, several in all, had baseline seropositivity.

The count of this clone is one. Its specificity is unknown. Measured with immunoSEQ multiplex PCR; TCRdb has only the in-frame clones, and not every one. The profile shows around 100,000 clones, roughly 89% of them singletons. The material was peripheral blood, obtained on day 0 of AZD1222 vaccination. This clonotype was sampled from an adult in good health.

The CDR3 bases are TGTGCCTGGAGGATAGCGGGAGGACAAGAGACCCAGTACTTC. Amino acids: CAWRIAGGQETQYF. The chain employs TRBV30 and TRBJ2-5; 10 nucleotides line up with TRBD2. The CDR3 is 14 residues long. With 3 bases clipped from V and 2 bases from J, the junction kept 3 bases outside the gene matches. Germline V lookup: CDR1 GTSNPN, CDR2 SVGIG (reference sequence).